The 23 T cell receptor beta chains in this list originate from one sample, sequenced in a study of CD8+ T cells in alopecia areata. After isolation, RNA underwent reverse transcription to generate cDNA as the sequencing template. Sequencing was performed with immunoSEQ multiplex PCR; in TCRdb, only in-frame clones are kept and a portion is missing. Of a few hundred thousand clones in the sample, roughly 40% were seen once. Treatment: oral pan-JAK inhibitor, 5-10 mg twice daily. Sequencing was performed on CD4+ T cells sorted from blood, taken at roughly week 38, from a patient treated with tofacitinib. The receptors here all came from a human donor with alopecia areata.

J is TRBJ2-5 and V is TRBV7-3; TRBD1 aligns across 9 bases. With V trimmed by 6 bases and J by 6 bases, 8 bases remained unmatched. Per the germline V gene, CDR1 is SGHTA and CDR2 is FQGTGA. The CDR3 covers 14 residues. CDR3 region: CASSYRDREKTQYF. The CDR3, as DNA: TGTGCCAGCAGTTACCGGGACAGGGAGAAGACCCAGTACTTC.

This CDR3 is CATSRGLVDTQYF. The CDR3 DNA is TGTGCCACCAGCAGAGGGTTGGTGGATACGCAGTATTTT. V gene TRBV15 combines with J gene TRBJ2-3; D uncertain. The V gene's germline CDR1 is LNHNV and CDR2 YYDKDF (reference sequence). The CDR3 is 13 residues long. V was shortened by 1 base and J by 6 bases, with 8 bases between the two germline ends.

The rearrangement joins TRBV6-5 to TRBJ1-2; TRBD1 might be the D (5 bases). There are 13 residues in the CDR3. V was shortened by 5 bases and J by 5 bases, with 12 bases between the two germline ends. Germline V gives CDR1 MNHEY, CDR2 SVGAGI. Written as DNA, the CDR3 is TGTGCCAGCAGTACACAGGTTGATTATGGCTACACCTTC. This gives the protein CASSTQVDYGYTF.

This chain joins TRBV4-1 and TRBJ2-3; tentatively, D is TRBD2 (6 bases). This CDR3 has 15 residues. Germline CDR1 reads MGHRA; CDR2 reads YSYEKL. Trimming removed 4 bases from V and 2 bases from J, with 13 bases in between. CDR3 coding DNA: TGCGCCAGCAGCCGGGCGGGAAGCAACACAGATACGCAGTATTTT. Translation gives CASSRAGSNTDTQYF.

On this clone: Distinct nucleotide sequences in the sample also encode this CDR3. J is TRBJ2-5 and V is TRBV18; D not resolved. V was clipped by 3 bases and J by 0 bases, with 2 bases between them. The CDR3 sequence is 12 residues long. CDR1 is KGHSH and CDR2 is LQKENI in the germline V gene. The CDR3 DNA follows: TGTGCCAGCTCACCCTACCAAGAGACCCAGTACTTC. This codes for CASSPYQETQYF. Together with reference TRBV18 and TRBJ2-5, the CDR3 gives the full variable domain: NAGVMQNPRHLVRRRGQEARLRCSPMKGHSHVYWYRQLPEEGLKFMVYLQKENIIDESGMPKERFSAEFPKEGPSILRIQQVVRGDSAAYFCASSPYQETQYFGPGTRLLVL.

This clone showed up just a few times. The chain employs TRBV10-1 and TRBJ2-1, with TRBD2 matching 15 bases. Germline CDR1 reads WNHNN; CDR2 reads SYGVQD (reference sequence). With V trimmed by 0 bases and J by 4 bases, 4 bases remained unmatched. This CDR3 comprises 18 residues. CDR3 coding DNA: TGCGCCAGCAGTGAGTCAGGACTAGCGGGAGGGCCTTACAATGAGCAGTTCTTC. This encodes CASSESGLAGGPYNEQFF.

V gene TRBV5-4 combines with J gene TRBJ2-7, with TRBD2 matching over 13 bases. The CDR3 spans 13 residues. J gave up 7 bases and V 5 bases, and 3 bases lay outside the gene matches. The germline V gene has CDR1 SGHNT and CDR2 YYREEE (reference sequence). The CDR3: CASRSGLAGEQYF. The CDR3 DNA reads as TGTGCCAGCAGGTCGGGACTAGCGGGGGAGCAGTACTTC.

The count of this clone is one. This chain joins TRBV6-5 and TRBJ2-3, with TRBD1 as a possible D gene (6 bases). CDR3 length: 13 amino acids. Germline V gene lookup returns CDR1 MNHEY and CDR2 SVGAGI. V lost 6 bases, J lost 4 bases, and 11 bases lay in between. In nucleotides, the CDR3 is TGTGCCAGCAGACAGGGCTCCCCAGATACGCAGTATTTT. This translates into CASRQGSPDTQYF.

In its sample, this clone was seen many times. This rearrangement joins TRBV6-6 to TRBJ1-5, with D possibly being TRBD1 (5 bases). CDR3 length: 15 amino acids. The V and J ends lost 8 bases and 4 bases respectively, with 18 bases between them. Germline CDR1 reads MNHNY; CDR2 reads SVGAGI (reference sequence). In nucleotides, the CDR3 is TGTGCCAGCGAAGTCGGGGCAGGGCCGAATCAGCCCCAGCATTTT. Protein: CASEVGAGPNQPQHF.

The V and J genes are TRBV29-1 and TRBJ2-5, with D hard to call. The germline V and J ends were trimmed by 2 bases and 3 bases, with 10 bases remaining between them. The CDR3 extends over 13 amino acids. Per germline, CDR1 SQVTM and CDR2 ANQGSEA. The CDR3 region has the DNA TGCAGCGTTGAACCCCTTGGAGAAGAGACCCAGTACTTC. This encodes CSVEPLGEETQYF.

The genes are TRBV5-4 and TRBJ1-1; 12 positions match TRBD1. CDR1 and CDR2 (germline): SGHNT, YYREEE (reference sequence). Trimming cost V 4 bases and J 11 bases; bases outside gene matches: 9. The CDR3 consists of 14 residues. The CDR3 bases are TGTGCCAGCAGCGGGACAGGGGGCAAGAGTCTGGCTTTCTTT. Protein sequence: CASSGTGGKSLAFF.

This clone was counted at least ten times. This chain connects TRBV7-3 to TRBJ2-2; D is undetermined. The CDR3 runs to 13 residues. The germline V gene has CDR1 SGHTA and CDR2 FQGTGA. V shed 0 bases and J shed 16 bases, with 15 bases lying between them. CDR3 residues: CASSLTSGSSQFF. CDR3 DNA sequence: TGTGCCAGCAGCTTAACGTCGGGTTCAAGTCAGTTTTTT.

V is TRBV15 and J is TRBJ2-7, with D possibly being TRBD2 (5 bases). The CDR3 loop spans 15 amino acids. V lost 5 bases and J lost 3, with 17 bases in between. Per germline, CDR1 LNHNV and CDR2 YYDKDF (reference sequence). For the CDR3, the DNA is TGTGCCACCAGCTCCCAAGGGAGAGAAAGCTACGAGCAGTACTTC. Protein product: CATSSQGRESYEQYF.

This clone was recorded once. V and J are TRBV7-2 and TRBJ2-3; D tentatively fits TRBD1 or TRBD2 (6 bases each). Trimming took 6 bases from V and 6 from J, leaving 10 bases between them. The CDR3 spans 12 residues. Germline V gene lookup returns CDR1 SGHTA and CDR2 FQGNSA. CDR3 amino acids: CASRSGADTQYF. The CDR3 nucleotides are TGTGCCAGCAGGTCGGGGGCGGATACGCAGTATTTT.

The chain uses TRBV30 and TRBJ2-3; D is undetermined. The CDR3 consists of 13 residues. V was cut by 2 bases and J by 4 bases, with 10 bases left in between. Per the germline V gene, CDR1 is GTSNPN and CDR2 is SVGIG (reference sequence). CDR3 amino acids: CAWSRAYADTQYF. CDR3 DNA sequence: TGTGCCTGGAGTAGAGCTTACGCAGATACGCAGTATTTT.

This clone was recorded a few times. The chain has TRBV5-4 and TRBJ2-2; weak D call: TRBD2 (6 bases). Germline assignment: CDR1 SGHNT and CDR2 YYREEE (reference sequence). Deletions cut 6 bases from V and 3 bases from J, with 15 bases between. CDR3 length equals 15 residues. The CDR3 here is CASNPTGGDTGELFF. In DNA, the CDR3 is TGTGCCAGCAACCCAACAGGAGGGGACACCGGGGAGCTGTTTTTT.

The J gene is TRBJ2-2, the V gene TRBV29-1; TRBD1 agrees at 8 bases. The CDR3 extends over 13 amino acids. V was clipped by 4 bases and J by 7 bases; unmatched bases: 5. Germline V gene data show CDR1 as SQVTM and CDR2 as ANQGSEA. The chain's CDR3 is CSVVQGAGGELFF. CDR3 bases: TGCAGCGTTGTCCAGGGGGCTGGCGGGGAGCTGTTTTTT.

The V gene is TRBV4-1, the J gene TRBJ1-3, with 8 bases identical to TRBD1. This CDR3 spans 15 amino acids. From germline, CDR1 is MGHRA and CDR2 YSYEKL. The trim removed 3 bases at V and 7 bases at J, leaving 8 bases unmatched. The CDR3 DNA follows: TGCGCCAGCAGCCAGGAGACAGGGGTCAGGAACACCATATATTTT. This codes for CASSQETGVRNTIYF.

The table lists this clone with a count of one. The rearrangement uses TRBV2 and TRBJ1-1; 8 nucleotides line up with TRBD1. Looked up from germline, CDR1 is SNHLY and CDR2 is FYNNEI. J lost 10 bases, V lost 5 bases, and 3 bases had no gene match. This CDR3 region has 11 residues. CDR3 nucleotide sequence: TGTGCCAGCAGTCACAGGGGGGGAGCTTTCTTT. Protein product: CASSHRGGAFF.

There are many counts of this clone. The chain links TRBV7-2 to TRBJ2-7; a possible D gene is TRBD1 (6 bases). Between the trimmed V and J ends, which lost 3 bases and 7 bases, there was a span of 16 bases. The CDR3 consists of 14 residues. Per the germline V gene, CDR1 is SGHTA and CDR2 is FQGNSA. CDR3 in amino acids: CASSFGDTVGEQYF. CDR3 DNA: TGTGCCAGCAGCTTCGGGGACACGGTGGGAGAGCAGTACTTC.

The CDR3 here is CSVYRDIGYYGYTF. The CDR3, as DNA: TGCAGCGTTTACCGGGACATTGGGTACTATGGCTACACCTTC. V is TRBV29-1 and J is TRBJ1-2, with D perhaps matching TRBD1 (6 bases). Germline V lookup: CDR1 SQVTM, CDR2 ANQGSEA. Trimming took 5 bases from V and 3 from J, leaving 16 bases between them. The CDR3 consists of 14 residues.

This clone is a singleton in its sample. The V and J genes are TRBV6-5 and TRBJ2-7; maybe TRBD1 (5 bases). V was trimmed by 0 bases and J by 4 bases, leaving 7 bases between them. The germline V gene has CDR1 MNHEY and CDR2 SVGAGI. This CDR3 has 13 amino acids. Here the CDR3 DNA reads TGTGCCAGCAGTTACTCGACAGCTTACGAGCAGTACTTC. It yields the protein CASSYSTAYEQYF.

V and J are TRBV23-1 and TRBJ2-3; D is uncertain. TRBV23-1 belongs to the ORF category, with a function that is uncertain. CDR3 length: 16 amino acids. V was pared by 3 bases and J by 2 bases, with 15 bases between. The DNA for the CDR3 is TGCGCCAGCAGTCACCCCGACCTTTGCCACACAGATACGCAGTATTTT. This codes for CASSHPDLCHTDTQYF.